This T cell receptor (beta chain) was sequenced for a study of shared clonotypes between healthy human individuals. The method was immunoSEQ multiplex PCR; TCRdb's version includes in-frame clones alone and lacks a portion of them. The repertoire includes over 150,000 clones, over 50% of them detected once, and roughly a tenth sits in the top ten. This clone was seen only a few times. This CDR3 spans 13 amino acids. Trimming removed 1 base from V and 4 bases from J, with 7 bases in between. Germline CDR1 MNHNS, CDR2 SASEGT. The sequence was obtained from a man aged 25 to 40 in good health. This sequence joins TRBV6-1 and TRBJ1-2; D is unresolved. Sequencing input: memory CD4+ T cells sorted from blood. As for subset: CD45RA-negative fraction. CDR3 DNA: TGTGCCAGCAGTGAAGAAAGGTCCTATGGCTACACCTTC. It encodes CASSEERSYGYTF.